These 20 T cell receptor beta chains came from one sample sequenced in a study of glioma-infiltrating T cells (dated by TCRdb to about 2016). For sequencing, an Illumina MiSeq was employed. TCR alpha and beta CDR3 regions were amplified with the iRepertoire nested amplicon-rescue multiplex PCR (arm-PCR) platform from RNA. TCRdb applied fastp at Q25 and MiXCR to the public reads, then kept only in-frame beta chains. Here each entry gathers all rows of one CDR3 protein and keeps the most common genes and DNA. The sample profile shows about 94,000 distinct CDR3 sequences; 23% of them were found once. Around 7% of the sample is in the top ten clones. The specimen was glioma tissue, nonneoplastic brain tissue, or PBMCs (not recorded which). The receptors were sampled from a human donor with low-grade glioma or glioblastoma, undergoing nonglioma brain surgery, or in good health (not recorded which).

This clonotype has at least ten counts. The CDR3 DNA reads as TGTGCCAGCAGTTCGCATACCTATGGCTACACCTTC. Translation gives CASSSHTYGYTF. The V gene is TRBV12-3 or TRBV12-4, the J gene TRBJ1-2; D ambiguous. Trimming pared 4 bases from V and 4 bases from J, leaving 7 bases between. The CDR3 totals 12 residues.

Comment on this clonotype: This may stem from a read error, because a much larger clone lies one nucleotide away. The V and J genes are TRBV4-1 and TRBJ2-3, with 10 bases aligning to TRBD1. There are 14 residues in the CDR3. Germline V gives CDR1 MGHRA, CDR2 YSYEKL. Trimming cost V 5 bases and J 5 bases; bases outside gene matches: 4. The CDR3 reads CASSTGQGVDTQYF. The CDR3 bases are TGCGCCAGCAGCACAGGACAGGGGGTAGATACGCAGTATTTT.

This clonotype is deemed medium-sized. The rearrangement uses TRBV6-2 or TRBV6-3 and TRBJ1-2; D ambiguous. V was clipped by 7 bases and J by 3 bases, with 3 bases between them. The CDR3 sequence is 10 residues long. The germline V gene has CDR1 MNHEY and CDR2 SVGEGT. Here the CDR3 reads CASKDYGYTF. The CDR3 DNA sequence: TGTGCCAGCAAAGACTATGGCTACACCTTC.

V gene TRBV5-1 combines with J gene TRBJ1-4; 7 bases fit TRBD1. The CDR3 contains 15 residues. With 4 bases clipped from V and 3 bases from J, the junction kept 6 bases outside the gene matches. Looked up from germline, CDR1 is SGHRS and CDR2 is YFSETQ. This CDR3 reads CASSRTGQPNEKLFF. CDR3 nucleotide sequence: TGCGCCAGCAGCCGGACGGGACAGCCTAATGAAAAACTGTTTTTT.

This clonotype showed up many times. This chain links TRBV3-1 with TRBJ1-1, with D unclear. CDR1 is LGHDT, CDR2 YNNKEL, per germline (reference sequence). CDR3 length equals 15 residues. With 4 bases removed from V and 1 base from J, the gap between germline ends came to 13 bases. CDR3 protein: CASSLSRARNTEAFF. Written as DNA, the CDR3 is TGTGCCAGCAGCCTCTCCCGGGCAAGGAACACTGAAGCTTTCTTT.

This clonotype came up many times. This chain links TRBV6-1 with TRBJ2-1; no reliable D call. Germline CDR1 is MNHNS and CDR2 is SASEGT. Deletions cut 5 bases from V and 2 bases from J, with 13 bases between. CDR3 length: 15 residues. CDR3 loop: CASSYTGLPYNEQFF. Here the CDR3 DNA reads TGTGCCAGCAGTTACACCGGCCTACCCTACAATGAGCAGTTCTTC.

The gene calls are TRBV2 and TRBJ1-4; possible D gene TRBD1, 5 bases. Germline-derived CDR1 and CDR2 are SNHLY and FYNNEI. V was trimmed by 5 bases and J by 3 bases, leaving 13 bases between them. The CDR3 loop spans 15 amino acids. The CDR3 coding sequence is TGTGCCAGCAGTTCGAAGGGGACGGCTAATGAAAAACTGTTTTTT. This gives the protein CASSSKGTANEKLFF.

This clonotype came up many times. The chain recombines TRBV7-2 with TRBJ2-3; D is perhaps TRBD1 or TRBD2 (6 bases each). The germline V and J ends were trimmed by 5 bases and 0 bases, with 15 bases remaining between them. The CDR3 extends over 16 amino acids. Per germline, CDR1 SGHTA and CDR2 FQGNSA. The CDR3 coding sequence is TGTGCCAGCAGCGGAACTACGGGGGCCAGCACAGATACGCAGTATTTT. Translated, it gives CASSGTTGASTDTQYF. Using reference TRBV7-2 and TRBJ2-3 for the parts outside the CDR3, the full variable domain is GAGVSQSPSNKVTEKGKDVELRCDPISGHTALYWYRQSLGQGLEFLIYFQGNSAPDKSGLPSDRFSAERTGGSVSTLTIQRTQQEDSAVYLCASSGTTGASTDTQYFGPGTRLTVL.

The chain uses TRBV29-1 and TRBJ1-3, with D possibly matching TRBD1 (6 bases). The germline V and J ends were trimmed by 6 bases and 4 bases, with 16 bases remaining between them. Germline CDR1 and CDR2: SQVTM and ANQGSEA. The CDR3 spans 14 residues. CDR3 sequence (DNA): TGCAGCGTCCGCGGGGGGCCTGGGGGAAACACCATATATTTT. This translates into CSVRGGPGGNTIYF.

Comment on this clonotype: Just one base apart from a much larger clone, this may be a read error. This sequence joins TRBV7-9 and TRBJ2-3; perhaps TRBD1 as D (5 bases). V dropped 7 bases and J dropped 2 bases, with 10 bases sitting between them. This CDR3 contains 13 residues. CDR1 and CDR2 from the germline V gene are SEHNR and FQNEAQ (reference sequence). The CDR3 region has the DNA TGTGCCAGCATCTCGACAGTCACAGATACGCAGTATTTT. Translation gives CASISTVTDTQYF.

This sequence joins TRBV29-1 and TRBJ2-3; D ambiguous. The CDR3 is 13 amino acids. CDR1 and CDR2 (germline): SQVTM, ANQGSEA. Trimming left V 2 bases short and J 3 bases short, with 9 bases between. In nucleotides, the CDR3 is TGCAGCGTTGAACCTTCAGGAACAGATACGCAGTATTTT. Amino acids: CSVEPSGTDTQYF.

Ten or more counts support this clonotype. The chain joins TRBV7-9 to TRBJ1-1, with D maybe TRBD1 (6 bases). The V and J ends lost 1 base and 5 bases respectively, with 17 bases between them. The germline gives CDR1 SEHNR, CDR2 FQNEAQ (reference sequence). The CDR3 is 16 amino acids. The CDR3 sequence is CASSLDLGTQETEAFF. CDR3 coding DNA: TGTGCCAGCAGCTTAGACTTGGGGACACAGGAAACTGAAGCTTTCTTT.

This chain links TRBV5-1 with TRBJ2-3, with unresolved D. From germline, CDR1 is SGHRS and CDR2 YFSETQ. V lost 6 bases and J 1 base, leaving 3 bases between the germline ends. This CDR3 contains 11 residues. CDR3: CASKGTDTQYF. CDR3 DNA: TGCGCCAGCAAAGGCACAGATACGCAGTATTTT. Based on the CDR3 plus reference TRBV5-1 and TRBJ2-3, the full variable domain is KAGVTQTPRYLIKTRGQQVTLSCSPISGHRSVSWYQQTPGQGLQFLFEYFSETQRNKGNFPGRFSGRQFSNSRSEMNVSTLELGDSALYLCASKGTDTQYFGPGTRLTVL.

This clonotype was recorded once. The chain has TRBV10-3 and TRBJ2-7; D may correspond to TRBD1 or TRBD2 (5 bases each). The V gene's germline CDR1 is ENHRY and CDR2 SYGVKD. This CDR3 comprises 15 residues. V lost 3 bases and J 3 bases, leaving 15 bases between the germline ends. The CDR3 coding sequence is TGTGCCATCAGTGATGCCGGGACGGAAATCTACGAGCAGTACTTC. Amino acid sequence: CAISDAGTEIYEQYF.

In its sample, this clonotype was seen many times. The CDR3 is CSAFGLARTQKKETQYF. The CDR3 DNA reads as TGCAGTGCTTTTGGGCTAGCGAGAACCCAAAAGAAAGAGACCCAGTACTTC. The chain links TRBV20-1 to TRBJ2-5, with D maybe TRBD2 (6 bases). The V and J ends lost 5 bases and 3 bases respectively, with 25 bases between them. The CDR3 is 17 residues long. In germline, CDR1 is DFQATT, CDR2 SNEGSKA (reference sequence).

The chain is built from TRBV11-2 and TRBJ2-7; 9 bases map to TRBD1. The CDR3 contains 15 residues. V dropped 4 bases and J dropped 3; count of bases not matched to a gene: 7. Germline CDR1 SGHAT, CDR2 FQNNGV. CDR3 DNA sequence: TGTGCCAGCAGCTCCCGGGACAGGGCGCGCTACGAGCAGTACTTC. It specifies CASSSRDRARYEQYF.

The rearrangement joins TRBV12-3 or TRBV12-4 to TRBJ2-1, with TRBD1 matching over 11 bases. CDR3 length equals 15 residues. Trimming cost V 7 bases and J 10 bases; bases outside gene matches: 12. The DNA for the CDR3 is TGTGCCAGCACCATCCCGGACAGGGGGCAATACGAGCAGTTCTTC. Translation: CASTIPDRGQYEQFF.

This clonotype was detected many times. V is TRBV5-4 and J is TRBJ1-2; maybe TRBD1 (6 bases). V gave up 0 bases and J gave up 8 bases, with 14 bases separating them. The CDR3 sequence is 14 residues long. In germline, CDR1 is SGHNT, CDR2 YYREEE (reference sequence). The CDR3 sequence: CASSLDGGTHGYTF. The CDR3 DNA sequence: TGTGCCAGCAGCTTGGATGGGGGGACACACGGCTACACCTTC.

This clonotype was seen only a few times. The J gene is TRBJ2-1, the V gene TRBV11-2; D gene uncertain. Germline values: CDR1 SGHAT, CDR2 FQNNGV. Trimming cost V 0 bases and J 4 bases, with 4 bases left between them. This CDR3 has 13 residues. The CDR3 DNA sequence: TGTGCCAGCAGCTTAGATCTGTACAATGAGCAGTTCTTC. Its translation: CASSLDLYNEQFF.

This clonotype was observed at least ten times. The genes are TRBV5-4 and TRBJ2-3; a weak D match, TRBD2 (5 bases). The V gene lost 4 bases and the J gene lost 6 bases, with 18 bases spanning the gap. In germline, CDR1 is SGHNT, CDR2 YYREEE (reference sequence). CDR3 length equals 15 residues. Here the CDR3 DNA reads TGTGCCAGCAGCCCGCCGGCTAGCTTAGTTGATACGCAGTATTTT. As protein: CASSPPASLVDTQYF.